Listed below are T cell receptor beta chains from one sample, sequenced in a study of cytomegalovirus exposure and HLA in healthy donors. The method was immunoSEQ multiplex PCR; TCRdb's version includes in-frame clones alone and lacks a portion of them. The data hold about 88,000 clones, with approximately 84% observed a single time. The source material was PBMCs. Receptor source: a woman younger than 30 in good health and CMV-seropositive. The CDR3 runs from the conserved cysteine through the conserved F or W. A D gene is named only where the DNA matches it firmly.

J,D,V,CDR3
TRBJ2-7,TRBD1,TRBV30,CAWRAGTGSEQYF
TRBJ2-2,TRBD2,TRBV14,CASSQLAGHTGELFF
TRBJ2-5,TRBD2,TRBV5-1,CASSRGATSGATQYF
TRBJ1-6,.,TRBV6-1,CASSERSRPGNSPLHF
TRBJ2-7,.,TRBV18,CASSTQQGDEQYF
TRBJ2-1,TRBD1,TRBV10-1,CASERGQGENEQFF
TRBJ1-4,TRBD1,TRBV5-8,CASSRPGQANEKLFF
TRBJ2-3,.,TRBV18,CASSPDMRADTQYF
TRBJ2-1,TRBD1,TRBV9,CASSVGPGQGNNEQFF
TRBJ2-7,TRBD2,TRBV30,CAWNRGGLYEQYF
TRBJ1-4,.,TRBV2,CASSDPGISEKLFF
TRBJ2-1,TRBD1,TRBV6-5,CASSYSVTGDYNEQFF
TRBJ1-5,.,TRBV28,CASSSRGSNQPQHF
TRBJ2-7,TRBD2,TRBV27,CASRVHGGGAPYEQYF
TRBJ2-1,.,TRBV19,CASSIVSSYNEQFF
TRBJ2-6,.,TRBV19,CASTPLTGGSGANVLTF
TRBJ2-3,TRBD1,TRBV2,CAGTQGADSTDTQYF